The clone carrying this T cell receptor beta chain was seen a few times. The CDR3 runs to 17 residues. The V end lost 3 bases, the J end lost 4 bases, and 19 bases lay between the germline ends. Germline-derived CDR1 and CDR2 are LNHDA and SQIVND (reference sequence). The sample is drawn from a study of blood T cell repertoires in COVID-19. Study details: The United States, Italy and Spain provided the acute and convalescent COVID-19 samples.

Produced via immunoSEQ multiplex PCR; TCRdb's table is partial and in-frame only. The sample contains hundreds of thousands of clones, roughly nine tenths of which appear only once. Seattle's enrolled individuals joined amid active infection and were then monitored longitudinally. The V gene is TRBV19, the J gene TRBJ1-5, with TRBD1 as a possible D gene (6 bases). This clonotype was obtained from a woman aged 45-60 years with COVID-19, enrolled during active disease. The source material was peripheral blood. CDR3 sequence: CASSILRGHKGNQPQHF. The CDR3 DNA reads as TGTGCCAGTAGTATCCTAAGGGGACATAAGGGGAATCAGCCCCAGCATTTT.